This TCR beta chain is drawn from a study of blood T cell repertoires in COVID-19. About the research overall: COVID-19 samples from acute and convalescent phases originated in the United States, Italy and Spain. Sample material is recorded as cDNA or gDNA derived from T cells, B-cell-depleted T cells, or PBMCs.

This clone showed up just a few times. In the original processing: Estimation of nucleated cell counts relied on the amplification of reference gene primers. Sequencing was performed with immunoSEQ multiplex PCR; in TCRdb, only in-frame clones are kept and a portion is missing. The V and J calls and clone size come from that table; D and trimming were worked out from the DNA. The sample shows about 220,000 clones, just under 85% of them seen only once. The CDR3 consists of 15 residues. The germline CDR1 and CDR2 sequences are SGHRS and YFSETQ. V lost 2 bases to trimming and J lost 1 base, with 10 bases between them. Everyone who took part was about 18 to 90 years old, and they came from over 20 US areas.

The chain combines TRBV5-1 with TRBJ1-3; D gene uncertain. Input material: PBMCs or T cells enriched from blood (not recorded which). The sequence was obtained from a man aged 40-49 years who had recovered from COVID-19. CDR3: CASSFTEGSGNTIYF. CDR3 in DNA: TGCGCCAGCAGCTTCACCGAGGGATCTGGAAACACCATATATTTT.